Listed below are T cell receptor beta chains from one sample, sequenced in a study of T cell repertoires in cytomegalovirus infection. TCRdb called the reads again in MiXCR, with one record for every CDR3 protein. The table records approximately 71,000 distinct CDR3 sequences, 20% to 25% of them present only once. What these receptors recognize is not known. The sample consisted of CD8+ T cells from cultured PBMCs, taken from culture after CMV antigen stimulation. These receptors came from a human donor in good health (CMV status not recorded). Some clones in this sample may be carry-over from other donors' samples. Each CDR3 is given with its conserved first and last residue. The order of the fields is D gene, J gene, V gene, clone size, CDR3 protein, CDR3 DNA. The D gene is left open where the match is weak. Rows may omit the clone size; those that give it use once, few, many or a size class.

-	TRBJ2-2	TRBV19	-	CASSLGSPGELFF	TGTGCCAGTAGTCTTGGGAGTCCCGGGGAGCTGTTTTTT
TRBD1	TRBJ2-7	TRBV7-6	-	CASSYRQGSNYEQYF	TGTGCCAGCAGCTACCGACAGGGGTCGAACTACGAGCAGTACTTC
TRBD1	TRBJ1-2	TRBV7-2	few	CASSLTGQGYYGYTF	TGTGCCAGCAGCCTAACCGGACAGGGGTACTATGGCTACACCTTC
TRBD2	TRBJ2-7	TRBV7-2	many	CASSPGRGEQYF	TGTGCCAGCAGCCCCGGGCGGGGGGAGCAGTACTTC
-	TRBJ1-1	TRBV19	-	CASSIAGVMNTEAFF	TGTGCCAGTAGTATAGCGGGGGTGATGAACACTGAAGCTTTCTTT
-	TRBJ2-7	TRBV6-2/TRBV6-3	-	CASSLTDTYEQYF	TGTGCCAGCAGTTTAACAGACACCTACGAGCAGTACTTC
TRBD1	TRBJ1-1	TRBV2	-	CASGGMRSGGSTEAFF	TGTGCCAGCGGGGGGATGCGGTCAGGGGGTTCTACTGAAGCTTTCTTT
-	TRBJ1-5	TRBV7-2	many	CASSLGFSNQPQHF	TGTGCCAGCAGCTTAGGGTTTAGCAATCAGCCCCAGCATTTT
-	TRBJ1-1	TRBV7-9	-	CASAAGNTEAFF	TGTGCCAGCGCGGCGGGGAACACTGAAGCTTTCTTT
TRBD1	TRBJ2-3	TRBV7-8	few	CASYSQGSWDTQYF	TGTGCCAGTTACTCACAGGGGAGTTGGGATACGCAGTATTTT
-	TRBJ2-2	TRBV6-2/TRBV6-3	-	CASSYSGGNANTGELFF	TGTGCCAGCAGTTACTCAGGGGGGAACGCGAACACCGGGGAGCTGTTTTTT
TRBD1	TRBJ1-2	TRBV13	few	CASSLGGQGYGYTF	TGTGCCAGCAGCTTAGGGGGACAGGGCTATGGCTACACCTTC
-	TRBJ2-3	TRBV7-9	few	CASSPAEPHTDTQYF	TGTGCCAGCAGCCCAGCGGAACCTCACACAGATACGCAGTATTTT
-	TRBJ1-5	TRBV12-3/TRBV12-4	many	CASSFRRSRNQPQHF	TGTGCCAGCAGTTTTCGTCGCAGTCGCAATCAGCCCCAGCATTTT
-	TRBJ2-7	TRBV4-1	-	CASSPIGQSYEQYF	TGCGCCAGCAGCCCAATCGGACAGTCCTACGAGCAGTACTTC
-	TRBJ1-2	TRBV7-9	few	CASSLLPYGYTF	TGTGCCAGCAGCTTATTACCATATGGCTACACCTTC
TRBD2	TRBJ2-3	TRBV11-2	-	CASSSRDSGHNTDTQYF	TGTGCCAGCAGCTCCCGGGATAGCGGGCATAACACAGATACGCAGTATTTT
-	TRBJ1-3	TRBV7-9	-	CASSGPGHTNPNSGNTIYF	TGTGCCAGCAGCGGGCCGGGACATACTAACCCCAACTCTGGAAACACCATATATTTT
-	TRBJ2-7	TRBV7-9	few	CASSPQKYEQYF	TGTGCCAGCAGCCCCCAGAAGTACGAGCAGTACTTC
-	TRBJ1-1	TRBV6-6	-	CASQDDTEAFF	TGTGCCAGTCAGGACGACACTGAAGCTTTCTTT
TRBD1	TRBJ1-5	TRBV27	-	CASSSRTGYNQPQHF	TGTGCCAGCAGTTCCCGGACAGGGTACAATCAGCCCCAGCATTTT
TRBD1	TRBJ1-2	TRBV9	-	CASSVGGQGAHYGYTF	TGTGCCAGCAGCGTAGGTGGACAGGGGGCACACTATGGCTACACCTTC
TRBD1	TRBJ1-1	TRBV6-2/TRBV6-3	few	CASSYGPRDRGTEAFF	TGTGCCAGCAGTTACGGCCCCCGGGACAGGGGGACTGAAGCTTTCTTT
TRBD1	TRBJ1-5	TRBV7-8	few	CASSSQTGGHNQPQHF	TGTGCCAGCAGCTCCCAGACAGGGGGTCACAATCAGCCCCAGCATTTT
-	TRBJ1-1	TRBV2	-	CASSEGGMNTEAFF	TGTGCCAGCAGTGAAGGGGGCATGAACACTGAAGCTTTCTTT
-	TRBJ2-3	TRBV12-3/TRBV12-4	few	CASRGVTQYF	TGTGCCAGCAGGGGCGTGACGCAGTATTTT
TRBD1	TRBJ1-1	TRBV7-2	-	CASKSDRGSAQPAFF	TGTGCCAGCAAATCCGACAGGGGGTCTGCGCAGCCGGCTTTCTTT
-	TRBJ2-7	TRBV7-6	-	CASSIGDRYEQYF	TGTGCCAGCAGTATAGGGGACCGGTACGAGCAGTACTTC
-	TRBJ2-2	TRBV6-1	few	CASIVPGQSIISGELFF	TGTGCCAGCATAGTCCCCGGACAGTCAATTATCTCCGGGGAGCTGTTTTTT
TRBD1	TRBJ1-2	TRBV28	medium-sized	CASSTGTGGVLKYGYTF	TGTGCCAGCAGTACTGGGACAGGGGGCGTCTTAAAGTATGGCTACACCTTC
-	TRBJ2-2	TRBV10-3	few	CAISEEGSNTGELFF	TGTGCCATCAGTGAGGAGGGGTCGAACACCGGGGAGCTGTTTTTT
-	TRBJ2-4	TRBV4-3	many	CASSQVEGIAKNIQYF	TGCGCCAGCAGCCAAGTCGAGGGGATAGCCAAAAACATTCAGTACTTC
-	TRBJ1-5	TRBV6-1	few	CASSEYRQGSNQPQHF	TGTGCCAGCAGTGAATATCGTCAGGGGAGCAATCAGCCCCAGCATTTT
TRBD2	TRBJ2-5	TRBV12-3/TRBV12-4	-	CASSFIRGGETQYF	TGTGCCAGCAGTTTCATCCGGGGAGGGGAGACCCAGTACTTC
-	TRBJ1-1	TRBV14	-	CASSRTVNTEAFF	TGTGCCAGCAGTCGGACAGTGAACACTGAAGCTTTCTTT
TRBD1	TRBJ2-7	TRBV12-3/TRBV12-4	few	CASSPRSDRGYEQYF	TGTGCCAGCAGTCCCCGATCGGACAGGGGCTACGAGCAGTACTTC
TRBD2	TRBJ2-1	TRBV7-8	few	CASSSLSGGHLNNEQFF	TGTGCCAGCAGCTCTCTTAGCGGGGGCCACCTCAACAATGAGCAGTTCTTC
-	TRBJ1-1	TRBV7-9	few	CASSLHQSLEAFF	TGTGCCAGCAGCTTACATCAGTCCCTTGAAGCTTTCTTT
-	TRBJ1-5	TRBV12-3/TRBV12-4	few	CASSSGGPNQPQHF	TGTGCCAGCAGTTCTGGGGGGCCTAATCAGCCCCAGCATTTT
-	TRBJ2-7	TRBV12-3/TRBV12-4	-	CASSPPRTTYEQYF	TGTGCCAGCAGTCCGCCTCGGACAACCTACGAGCAGTACTTC
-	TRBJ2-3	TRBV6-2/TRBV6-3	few	CASSYGGFSTDTQYF	TGTGCCAGCAGTTACGGGGGTTTTAGCACAGATACGCAGTATTTT
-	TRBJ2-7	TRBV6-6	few	CASSYYEQYF	TGTGCCAGCAGTTATTACGAGCAGTACTTC
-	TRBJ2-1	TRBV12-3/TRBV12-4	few	CASSWTGPSPDEQFF	TGTGCCAGCAGTTGGACCGGGCCTAGCCCCGATGAGCAGTTCTTC
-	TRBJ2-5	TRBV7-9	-	CASSERAQETQYF	TGTGCCAGCTCAGAGAGGGCCCAAGAGACCCAGTACTTC
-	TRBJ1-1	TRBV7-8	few	CASSLDLTGWNTEAFF	TGTGCCAGCAGCTTAGACCTCACAGGGTGGAACACTGAAGCTTTCTTT
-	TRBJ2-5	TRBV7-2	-	CASSLNGGVLETQYF	TGTGCCAGCAGCTTAAACGGGGGAGTGTTGGAGACCCAGTACTTC
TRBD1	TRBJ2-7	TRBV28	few	CASSFTDRGLGEQYF	TGTGCCAGCAGTTTCACGGACAGGGGGCTAGGTGAGCAGTACTTC
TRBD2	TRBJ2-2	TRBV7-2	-	CASSYPPAGGPTGELFF	TGTGCCAGCAGCTACCCCCCTGCGGGGGGTCCCACCGGGGAGCTGTTTTTT
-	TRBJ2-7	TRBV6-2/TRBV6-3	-	CASSVLARHEQYF	TGTGCCAGCAGCGTCCTAGCGAGGCACGAGCAGTACTTC
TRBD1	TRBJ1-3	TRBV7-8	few	CASTGQGTGNTIYF	TGTGCCAGCACCGGACAGGGTACTGGAAACACCATATATTTT
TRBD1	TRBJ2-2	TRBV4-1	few	CASSHRGQGVGGELFF	TGCGCCAGCAGCCATCGAGGACAGGGGGTAGGCGGGGAGCTGTTTTTT
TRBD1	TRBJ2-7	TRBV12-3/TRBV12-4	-	CASSLFQRTGHRGEQYF	TGTGCCAGCAGCCTCTTCCAACGGACAGGCCATAGAGGCGAGCAGTACTTC
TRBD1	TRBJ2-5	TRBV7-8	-	CASSGRTGKETQYF	TGTGCCAGCAGCGGGAGGACAGGGAAAGAGACCCAGTACTTC
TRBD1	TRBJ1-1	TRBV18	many	CASSPRTGNTEAFF	TGTGCCAGCTCACCCAGGACAGGGAACACTGAAGCTTTCTTT